A selection of T cell receptor beta chains follows, all from one sample in a study of blood T cell repertoires in COVID-19. This table comes from immunoSEQ multiplex PCR, and its TCRdb copy is limited to in-frame clones, with some not included. The table lists some 180,000 clones, about four fifths of them singletons, with 8% to 13% in the top ten. Sequenced: peripheral blood. These receptors were taken from a woman aged 40 to 55 with COVID-19, enrolled during active disease. Each CDR3 is given with its conserved first and last residue. The order of the fields is clone size, V gene, J gene, D gene, CDR3 DNA, CDR3 protein. D genes are given only for firm matches. Clone size is stated in some rows and not others, as once, few, many or a class when expanded.

clone_size: NA; v_call: TRBV7-9; j_call: TRBJ1-4; d_call: NA; cdr3_nt: TGTGCCAGCAGCCGGACTTCAACTAATGAAAAACTGTTTTTT; cdr3_aa: CASSRTSTNEKLFF
clone_size: NA; v_call: TRBV21-1; j_call: TRBJ2-7; d_call: NA; cdr3_nt: TGTGCCAGCAGCGACAGGGTTTCGCCGTACGAGCAGTACTTC; cdr3_aa: CASSDRVSPYEQYF
clone_size: once; v_call: TRBV19; j_call: TRBJ1-2; d_call: NA; cdr3_nt: TGTGCCAGTAGCTTAACAGGGCTCAATGGCTACACCTTC; cdr3_aa: CASSLTGLNGYTF
clone_size: NA; v_call: TRBV2; j_call: TRBJ1-5; d_call: TRBD1; cdr3_nt: TGTGCCAGCAGATGGACAGGTCAGAGCAATCAGCCCCAGCATTTT; cdr3_aa: CASRWTGQSNQPQHF
clone_size: NA; v_call: TRBV19; j_call: TRBJ2-3; d_call: NA; cdr3_nt: TGTGCCAGTAGTATGGCAATCGTCACAGATACGCAGTATTTT; cdr3_aa: CASSMAIVTDTQYF
clone_size: NA; v_call: TRBV2; j_call: TRBJ2-1; d_call: NA; cdr3_nt: TGTGCCAGCAGTACTAGGTATGAGCAGTTCTTC; cdr3_aa: CASSTRYEQFF
clone_size: NA; v_call: TRBV4-1; j_call: TRBJ2-5; d_call: TRBD2; cdr3_nt: TGCGCCAGCAGCCAAGGGACTAGCGGGAGATATCGGGAGACCCAGTACTTC; cdr3_aa: CASSQGTSGRYRETQYF
clone_size: NA; v_call: TRBV15; j_call: TRBJ2-5; d_call: TRBD2; cdr3_nt: TGTGCCACCAGCAGAGGACTAGCGGGAGTAGAGACCCAGTACTTC; cdr3_aa: CATSRGLAGVETQYF
clone_size: NA; v_call: TRBV5-4; j_call: TRBJ2-5; d_call: NA; cdr3_nt: TGTGCCAGCTCCCTCCTCCAAGAGACCCAGTACTTC; cdr3_aa: CASSLLQETQYF
clone_size: NA; v_call: TRBV11-2; j_call: TRBJ2-2; d_call: TRBD1; cdr3_nt: TGTGCCAGCAGCCCCGACAGGGGGCGCGGGGAGCTGTTTTTT; cdr3_aa: CASSPDRGRGELFF
clone_size: NA; v_call: TRBV4-1; j_call: TRBJ1-6; d_call: NA; cdr3_nt: TGCGCCAGCAGCCAACAGTTAAATAATTCACCCCTCCACTTT; cdr3_aa: CASSQQLNNSPLHF
clone_size: NA; v_call: TRBV9; j_call: TRBJ2-3; d_call: TRBD2; cdr3_nt: TGTGCCAGCAGCGTAGGAGCTAGCGGGAGTAAGGGTACGCAGTATTTT; cdr3_aa: CASSVGASGSKGTQYF
clone_size: NA; v_call: TRBV19; j_call: TRBJ2-2; d_call: NA; cdr3_nt: TGTGCCAGTAGTATAGGTCAAGCAGCGGAAGGGGGGGAGCTGTTTTTT; cdr3_aa: CASSIGQAAEGGELFF
clone_size: few; v_call: TRBV28; j_call: TRBJ1-2; d_call: NA; cdr3_nt: TGTGCCAGCAGTTTAACAGGTGATTATGGCTACACCTTC; cdr3_aa: CASSLTGDYGYTF
clone_size: NA; v_call: TRBV10-1; j_call: TRBJ2-3; d_call: NA; cdr3_nt: TGCGCCAGCAGTGAGCCTCGGGCAGATACGCAGTATTTT; cdr3_aa: CASSEPRADTQYF
clone_size: few; v_call: TRBV6-5; j_call: TRBJ1-2; d_call: TRBD1; cdr3_nt: TGTGCCAGCAGCAGACAGGGAGGCGCTGGCTACACCTTC; cdr3_aa: CASSRQGGAGYTF
clone_size: NA; v_call: TRBV19; j_call: TRBJ1-1; d_call: NA; cdr3_nt: TGTGCCAGTAGTATACCCAGGCAGGGCACTGAAGCTTTCTTT; cdr3_aa: CASSIPRQGTEAFF
clone_size: NA; v_call: TRBV7-9; j_call: TRBJ2-7; d_call: NA; cdr3_nt: TGTGCCAGCAGCACCGCGGAGATGGTCTACGAGCAGTACTTC; cdr3_aa: CASSTAEMVYEQYF
clone_size: NA; v_call: TRBV14; j_call: TRBJ1-1; d_call: TRBD1; cdr3_nt: TGTGCCAGCAGCCAACGGACAGGGTATAACACTGAAGCTTTCTTT; cdr3_aa: CASSQRTGYNTEAFF
clone_size: NA; v_call: TRBV21-1; j_call: TRBJ2-7; d_call: NA; cdr3_nt: TGTGCCAGCAGCAAAGAAGGACAGCCCTACGAGCAGTACTTC; cdr3_aa: CASSKEGQPYEQYF
clone_size: NA; v_call: TRBV3-1/TRBV3-2; j_call: TRBJ1-5; d_call: NA; cdr3_nt: TGTGCCAGCAGCCAAGGAGGGCATCAGCCCCAGCATTTT; cdr3_aa: CASSQGGHQPQHF
clone_size: NA; v_call: TRBV5-4; j_call: TRBJ2-2; d_call: NA; cdr3_nt: TGTGCCAGCAGCACACCTAACACCGGGGAGCTGTTTTTT; cdr3_aa: CASSTPNTGELFF
clone_size: NA; v_call: TRBV7-3; j_call: TRBJ2-3; d_call: TRBD2; cdr3_nt: TGTGCCAGCAGTTTTAGCGGGGGGGCATCAGATACGCAGTATTTT; cdr3_aa: CASSFSGGASDTQYF
clone_size: once; v_call: TRBV19; j_call: TRBJ1-2; d_call: NA; cdr3_nt: TGTGCCAGTAGTATAGGGTCAGGGAACTATGGCTACACCTTC; cdr3_aa: CASSIGSGNYGYTF
clone_size: NA; v_call: TRBV27; j_call: TRBJ2-7; d_call: TRBD2; cdr3_nt: TGTGCCAGCAGGATGGGACTAGCGGGAGGATACGAGCAGTACTTC; cdr3_aa: CASRMGLAGGYEQYF
clone_size: NA; v_call: TRBV2; j_call: TRBJ2-3; d_call: NA; cdr3_nt: TGTGCCAGCAGTGAATCAGCAGATACGCAGTATTTT; cdr3_aa: CASSESADTQYF
clone_size: medium-sized; v_call: TRBV6-4; j_call: TRBJ2-3; d_call: TRBD1; cdr3_nt: TGTGCCAGCAGTGCGGGGACAGGCATTCACGCGCAGTATTTT; cdr3_aa: CASSAGTGIHAQYF
clone_size: NA; v_call: TRBV7-8; j_call: TRBJ2-5; d_call: TRBD2; cdr3_nt: TGTGCCAGCAGCTCTTACCGACTAGCGGGAGGACGAGAGACCCAGTACTTC; cdr3_aa: CASSSYRLAGGRETQYF
clone_size: once; v_call: TRBV29-1; j_call: TRBJ1-1; d_call: NA; cdr3_nt: TGCAGCGTTGCTGTAGCCGACACTGAAGCTTTCTTT; cdr3_aa: CSVAVADTEAFF
clone_size: NA; v_call: TRBV20-1; j_call: TRBJ2-1; d_call: NA; cdr3_nt: TGCAGTGCTGCCCGGGACAATGAGCAGTTCTTC; cdr3_aa: CSAARDNEQFF
clone_size: few; v_call: TRBV6-5; j_call: TRBJ1-1; d_call: TRBD1; cdr3_nt: TGTGCCAGCAGCGCCGGACAGGGGTGGACTGAAGCTTTCTTT; cdr3_aa: CASSAGQGWTEAFF
clone_size: NA; v_call: TRBV5-4; j_call: TRBJ1-1; d_call: NA; cdr3_nt: TGTGCCAGCAGCTTTTCAGGGCAGGCTTTCTTT; cdr3_aa: CASSFSGQAFF
clone_size: NA; v_call: TRBV5-1; j_call: TRBJ2-3; d_call: NA; cdr3_nt: TGCGCCAGCAGCTTGTCTACTTCGGCGGGAAGCACAGATACGCAGTATTTT; cdr3_aa: CASSLSTSAGSTDTQYF
clone_size: NA; v_call: TRBV15; j_call: TRBJ2-4; d_call: NA; cdr3_nt: TGTGCCACCAGCAGAGTTATTCAGGCGGGCCGCGGCAAAAACATTCAGTACTTC; cdr3_aa: CATSRVIQAGRGKNIQYF
clone_size: NA; v_call: TRBV6-5; j_call: TRBJ2-2; d_call: NA; cdr3_nt: TGTGCCACCACCGCGTGGGAGGTCTTGGCCGGGGAGCTGTTTTTT; cdr3_aa: CATTAWEVLAGELFF
clone_size: NA; v_call: TRBV5-1; j_call: TRBJ2-2; d_call: TRBD1; cdr3_nt: TGCGCCAGCACCGAATTCGCAGGGGGCAACGGGGAGCTGTTTTTT; cdr3_aa: CASTEFAGGNGELFF
clone_size: NA; v_call: TRBV7-9; j_call: TRBJ1-1; d_call: TRBD1; cdr3_nt: TGTGCCAGCAGCCAGGGACAGAACCTGAACACTGAAGCTTTCTTT; cdr3_aa: CASSQGQNLNTEAFF
clone_size: NA; v_call: TRBV3-1/TRBV3-2; j_call: TRBJ1-6; d_call: NA; cdr3_nt: TGTGCCAGCAGCGAACCAACAGGGAATTCACCCCTCCACTTT; cdr3_aa: CASSEPTGNSPLHF
clone_size: NA; v_call: TRBV6-6; j_call: TRBJ1-5; d_call: NA; cdr3_nt: TGTGCCAGCAGCTTCCAGACAGGCCTCAATGGGCCCCAGCATTTT; cdr3_aa: CASSFQTGLNGPQHF
clone_size: NA; v_call: TRBV7-2; j_call: TRBJ1-6; d_call: TRBD1; cdr3_nt: TGTGCCAGCAGCTTACGGGACAGCAGTAATTCACCCCTCCACTTT; cdr3_aa: CASSLRDSSNSPLHF
clone_size: NA; v_call: TRBV30; j_call: TRBJ1-5; d_call: TRBD1; cdr3_nt: TGTGCCTGGAGTTCGGACAGGCTTAGCAATCAGCCCCAGCATTTT; cdr3_aa: CAWSSDRLSNQPQHF
clone_size: NA; v_call: TRBV7-9; j_call: TRBJ2-3; d_call: TRBD1; cdr3_nt: TGTGCCAGCAGCCCGGGCCGCGGGACAGGGGGCTCAGATACGCAGTATTTT; cdr3_aa: CASSPGRGTGGSDTQYF
clone_size: NA; v_call: TRBV6-1; j_call: TRBJ1-6; d_call: TRBD1; cdr3_nt: TGTGCCAGCAGTGACCCAGAAACGACAGGGGGTAATTCACCCCTCCACTTT; cdr3_aa: CASSDPETTGGNSPLHF
clone_size: NA; v_call: TRBV19; j_call: TRBJ2-5; d_call: NA; cdr3_nt: TGTGCCAGTAGTATGTCAGTACCCGCGGCCCAGTACTTC; cdr3_aa: CASSMSVPAAQYF
clone_size: NA; v_call: TRBV7-6; j_call: TRBJ1-5; d_call: NA; cdr3_nt: TGTGCCAGCAGCTCGGGAGGCAATCAGCCCCAGCATTTT; cdr3_aa: CASSSGGNQPQHF
clone_size: NA; v_call: TRBV3-1/TRBV3-2; j_call: TRBJ2-3; d_call: NA; cdr3_nt: TGTGCCAGCAGCCGTAGCGGCGATACGCAGTATTTT; cdr3_aa: CASSRSGDTQYF
clone_size: NA; v_call: TRBV7-6; j_call: TRBJ2-3; d_call: NA; cdr3_nt: TGTGCCAGCAGCTCTTCGACTAGTTGGGGTATTAGCACAGATACGCAGTATTTT; cdr3_aa: CASSSSTSWGISTDTQYF
clone_size: NA; v_call: TRBV7-9; j_call: TRBJ1-1; d_call: TRBD1; cdr3_nt: TGTGCCAGCAGCTCGGACAGGGAGACTGAAGCTTTCTTT; cdr3_aa: CASSSDRETEAFF
clone_size: few; v_call: TRBV4-1; j_call: TRBJ1-5; d_call: TRBD1; cdr3_nt: TGCGCCAGCAGCCCTCAGGGGGCGATGAGCAATCAGCCCCAGCATTTT; cdr3_aa: CASSPQGAMSNQPQHF
clone_size: NA; v_call: TRBV19; j_call: TRBJ2-5; d_call: NA; cdr3_nt: TGTGCCAGTAGTAGACTAGGTCTGCTTGAGACCCAGTACTTC; cdr3_aa: CASSRLGLLETQYF
clone_size: few; v_call: TRBV6-1; j_call: TRBJ2-2; d_call: TRBD2; cdr3_nt: TGTGCCAGCAGTGAAGGGCTAGCGGGAATCAAGGGGGAGCTGTTTTTT; cdr3_aa: CASSEGLAGIKGELFF